This T cell receptor beta chain comes out of a study of T cells in Graves' hyperthyroidism and ophthalmopathy. After removal of 7 bases from V and 5 bases from J, the junction contained 8 bases not matched to a gene. Germline V gives CDR1 MNHGY, CDR2 SVAAGI. This CDR3 has 15 amino acids. Amplification of TCR beta CDR3 regions was performed using RNA transcripts as template. HTBI primers drove first-round RT-PCR of the TCR CDR3. TCRdb passed the multiplex PCR reads through MiXCR, listing each CDR3 protein once. The profile covers some 620,000 distinct CDR3 sequences, with roughly 17% appearing a single time and about 3.8% taken by the ten largest.

The clonotype comes from a woman aged 25 to 45 with Graves' hyperthyroidism. The chain is built from TRBV6-9 and TRBJ1-6, with TRBD1 identical over 7 bases. Sequencing input: blood. The CDR3 is CASIPCQGDNSPLHF. In nucleotides, the CDR3 is TGTGCCAGCATTCCCTGTCAGGGGGATAATTCACCCCTCCACTTT.